This TCR beta chain was sequenced during a study of vaccination and CD4 T cells after COVID-19. This clonotype was seen more than once but under ten times. The antigen is unknown. The Oncomine TCR Beta short-read assay was applied to DNA of cultured CD4+ T cells. Via MiXCR, TCRdb re-called the PCR reads, giving one row per CDR3 protein. Among 20,000 or so distinct CDR3 sequences listed, 20% to 30% were seen once. The sample's treatment: 10-day PBMC culture with coronavirus spike peptide pools or control peptides (ViraFEST assay). The CDR3 length is 17 residues. This chain connects TRBV21-1 to TRBJ1-5; no check of the table's D call, TRBD1, against the DNA was made. TRBV21-1 is a listed pseudogene. Specimen: cultured CD4+ T cells from blood. The TCR sequence derives from a human donor with COVID-19. CDR3 amino acids: CASSTAGDRGQGQPQHF. CDR3 DNA sequence: TGTGCCAGCAGCACCGCCGGGGACAGGGGGCAAGGTCAGCCCCAGCATTTT.